This TCR beta chain was sequenced in a study of shared clonotypes between healthy human individuals. Points from the study as a whole: Rarefaction gave evidence that sorted-subset sequencing remained incomplete despite large depth.

Both subsets, CD45RA+ naive and CD45RA-negative memory, were split from the CD4+ cells. Original data processing: In the immunoSEQ data, sequences were junction-only and lacked quality scores, so filtering differed. The data were produced by immunoSEQ multiplex PCR, yet TCRdb's version contains in-frame clones alone and is incomplete. V and J calls and clone size are those listed in that table; D and trimming were worked out from the DNA. In the table there are some 2,500,000 clones, 85% to 95% of which are singletons. A word on this clone: Its specificity is not known.

Germline CDR1 is MNHEY and CDR2 is SMNVEV (reference sequence). The CDR3 length is 17 residues. The J segment lost 6 bases and the V segment lost 6 bases, leaving 15 bases of the junction unmatched. The receptor was isolated from a man aged 18 to 29 in good health. Some clones in this sample may be carry-over from other donors' samples. J is TRBJ1-5 and V is TRBV27, with 9 positions matching TRBD1. The material sequenced was naive CD4+ T cells from PBMCs. Subset given: CD45RA+ positively selected. For the CDR3, the DNA is TGTGCCAGCAGCGGAGGGGGGGGGACAGGGACGGGTCAGCCCCAGCATTTT. It codes for CASSGGGGTGTGQPQHF.